Below, 14 T cell receptor beta chains from the same sample are listed, as sequenced in a study of T cells in narcolepsy. Sequencing used immunoSEQ multiplex PCR; TCRdb keeps in-frame clones, though not all of them. The sample records roughly 27,000 clones, roughly four fifths being singletons. Material: memory (CD45RA-) CD4+ T cells from blood. Receptors were obtained from a human donor in good health.

This chain links TRBV29-1 with TRBJ1-2, with D tentatively TRBD1 (6 bases). CDR1 and CDR2 from the germline V gene are SQVTM and ANQGSEA. With 7 bases removed from V and 7 bases from J, the gap between germline ends came to 19 bases. The CDR3 sequence is 13 residues long. The CDR3 sequence: CSAPTETGLGYTF. DNA for the CDR3: TGCAGCGCCCCGACCGAGACAGGTCTTGGCTACACCTTC.

This chain joins TRBV5-1 and TRBJ2-5; D not resolved. The CDR3 contains 12 residues. The germline V gene encodes CDR1 SGHRS and CDR2 YFSETQ. The V end lost 2 bases, the J end lost 5 bases, and 7 bases lay between the germline ends. CDR3: CASSLLSETQYF. CDR3 in DNA: TGCGCCAGCAGCTTACTATCGGAGACCCAGTACTTC. Full variable domain (remainder filled in from reference TRBV5-1 and TRBJ2-5): KAGVTQTPRYLIKTRGQQVTLSCSPISGHRSVSWYQQTPGQGLQFLFEYFSETQRNKGNFPGRFSGRQFSNSRSEMNVSTLELGDSALYLCASSLLSETQYFGPGTRLLVL.

This clone was counted a few times. This chain connects TRBV5-4 to TRBJ1-1; D remains unclear. Looked up from germline, CDR1 is SGHNT and CDR2 is YYREEE (reference sequence). V gave up 1 base and J gave up 5 bases, with 9 bases separating them. This CDR3 is built from 13 residues. The CDR3: CASSLLRGTEAFF. The CDR3 nucleotides are TGTGCCAGCAGCTTGCTCCGGGGAACTGAAGCTTTCTTT.

The V and J genes are TRBV5-1 and TRBJ2-7; 15 bases align to TRBD2. The trim removed 0 bases at V and 5 bases at J, leaving 3 bases unmatched. Germline values: CDR1 SGHRS, CDR2 YFSETQ. This CDR3 is 16 amino acids long. CDR3 nucleotides: TGCGCCAGCAGCTTGGGGGGACTAGCGGGAGGAAACGAGCAGTACTTC. Translation gives CASSLGGLAGGNEQYF.

This clone was picked up one time. The chain uses TRBV5-1 and TRBJ2-1; tentative D call: TRBD1 (6 bases). Trimming took 4 bases from V and 4 from J, leaving 12 bases between them. The CDR3 extends over 14 amino acids. CDR1 and CDR2 (germline): SGHRS, YFSETQ. The CDR3 coding sequence is TGCGCCAGCAGCCTACAGGACAGTTACAATGAGCAGTTCTTC. As protein: CASSLQDSYNEQFF.

The gene calls are TRBV5-1 and TRBJ2-7, with D perhaps TRBD1 (7 bases). The CDR3 covers 14 residues. In germline, CDR1 is SGHRS, CDR2 YFSETQ. Trimming cost V 4 bases and J 5 bases, with 16 bases left between them. CDR3 residues: CASSGGTEAHEQYF. The CDR3 DNA sequence: TGCGCCAGCAGCGGCGGGACAGAGGCCCACGAGCAGTACTTC. Based on the CDR3 plus reference TRBV5-1 and TRBJ2-7, the full variable domain is KAGVTQTPRYLIKTRGQQVTLSCSPISGHRSVSWYQQTPGQGLQFLFEYFSETQRNKGNFPGRFSGRQFSNSRSEMNVSTLELGDSALYLCASSGGTEAHEQYFGPGTRLTVT.

This chain connects TRBV7-3 to TRBJ1-6; D may be TRBD1 (6 bases). The CDR3 extends over 16 amino acids. Trimming took 0 bases from V and 7 from J, leaving 13 bases between them. Germline V gives CDR1 SGHTA, CDR2 FQGTGA. CDR3 coding DNA: TGTGCCAGCAGCTTAACGGGCACAGGGATGAATTCACCCCTCCACTTT. Encoded protein: CASSLTGTGMNSPLHF.

This chain joins TRBV6-5 and TRBJ1-2; the match to TRBD1 covers 9 bases. J was trimmed by 6 bases and V by 7 bases; bases with no gene match: 12. The CDR3 covers 15 residues. Germline V gene data show CDR1 as MNHEY and CDR2 as SVGAGI. Written as DNA, the CDR3 is TGTGCCAGCACCATCCAATCGGGGACAGGGCATGGCTACACCTTC. Its translation is CASTIQSGTGHGYTF.

This chain links TRBV5-1 with TRBJ2-3, with 7 bases lining up with TRBD2. This CDR3 is built from 15 residues. Unmatched junction bases numbered 4, after V lost 0 bases and J lost 3 bases. Germline V gene sequence: CDR1 SGHRS, CDR2 YFSETQ. The CDR3 DNA is TGCGCCAGCAGCTTGGAGGTTAGCGGGACAGATACGCAGTATTTT. Translation: CASSLEVSGTDTQYF.

The V gene is TRBV14, the J gene TRBJ2-6; 10 nucleotides align to TRBD2. With 0 bases clipped from V and 1 base from J, the junction kept 6 bases outside the gene matches. Germline V gene sequence: CDR1 SGHDN, CDR2 FVKESK. The CDR3 spans 19 residues. As DNA, the CDR3 is TGTGCCAGCAGCCAAGAGTGGGCTAGCGGGAGATCTGGGGCCAACGTCCTGACTTTC. Protein product: CASSQEWASGRSGANVLTF.

This rearrangement joins TRBV9 to TRBJ1-4; D may be TRBD1 (6 bases). The CDR3 is made up of 15 amino acids. Germline CDR1 reads SGDLS; CDR2 reads YYNGEE. V was cut by 0 bases and J by 7 bases, with 13 bases left in between. The CDR3 coding sequence is TGTGCCAGCAGCGTAGGAGCGGGGGCGGCTGAAAAACTGTTTTTT. Translation: CASSVGAGAAEKLFF. Drawing the rest from reference TRBV9 and TRBJ1-4, the complete variable domain is DSGVTQTPKHLITATGQRVTLRCSPRSGDLSVYWYQQSLDQGLQFLIQYYNGEERAKGNILERFSAQQFPDLHSELNLSSLELGDSALYFCASSVGAGAAEKLFFGSGTQLSVL.

The chain uses TRBV7-9 and TRBJ1-1, with 7 bases fitting TRBD1. V dropped 4 bases and J dropped 4; count of bases not matched to a gene: 6. CDR1 and CDR2 (germline): SEHNR, FQNEAQ (reference sequence). The CDR3 runs 14 residues. For the CDR3, the DNA is TGTGCCAGCAGCTACCGACAGGGCGCCACTGAAGCTTTCTTT. Translation gives CASSYRQGATEAFF.

The CDR3 coding sequence is TGTGCCTGGAACGGCAGGTACTCTGGAAACACCATATATTTT. Encoded protein: CAWNGRYSGNTIYF. V usage is TRBV30 and J usage is TRBJ1-3; no definite D call. Trimming took off 4 bases at V and 0 bases at J, with 10 bases between the two ends. CDR3 length: 14 amino acids. The germline CDR1 and CDR2 sequences are GTSNPN and SVGIG (reference sequence).

This rearrangement joins TRBV19 to TRBJ1-2; 7 bases match TRBD1. This CDR3 is built from 15 residues. CDR1 LNHDA and CDR2 SQIVND come from the germline V gene (reference sequence). With 5 bases clipped from V and 2 bases from J, the junction kept 8 bases outside the gene matches. The CDR3 is CASSVPGTANYGYTF. The CDR3 DNA sequence: TGTGCCAGTAGTGTTCCCGGGACAGCAAACTATGGCTACACCTTC.